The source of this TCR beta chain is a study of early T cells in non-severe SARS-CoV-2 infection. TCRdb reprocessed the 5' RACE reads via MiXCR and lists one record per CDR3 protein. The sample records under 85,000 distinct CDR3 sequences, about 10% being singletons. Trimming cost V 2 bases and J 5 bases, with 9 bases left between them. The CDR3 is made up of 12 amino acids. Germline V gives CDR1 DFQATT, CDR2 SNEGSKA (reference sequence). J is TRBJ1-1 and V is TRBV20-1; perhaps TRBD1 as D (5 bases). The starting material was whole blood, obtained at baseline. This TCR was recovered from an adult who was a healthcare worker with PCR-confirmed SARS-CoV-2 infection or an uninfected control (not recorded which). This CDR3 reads CSARRRATEAFF. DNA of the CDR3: TGCAGTGCTAGACGCAGGGCGACTGAAGCTTTCTTT.